This entry lists 8 T cell receptor beta chains sequenced from one sample in a study of patients and donors after allogeneic stem cell transplantation. TCRdb re-derived calls from the RT-PCR reads in MiXCR, one entry per CDR3 protein. In the table there are about 74,000 distinct CDR3 sequences, around 27% of which are singletons. The specimen sequenced was blood, either unsorted or a sorted T cell fraction (not recorded which). These receptors were taken from a human donor who was either an allogeneic HSCT recipient or a stem cell or donor lymphocyte infusion donor (not recorded which). It is not recorded whose cells these are; they may come from a transplant donor.

This clonotype was seen a few times. J is TRBJ1-3 and V is TRBV5-1, with D uncertain. The CDR3 length is 12 residues. Germline V CDR1 and CDR2: SGHRS, YFSETQ. The V and J ends lost 5 bases and 7 bases respectively, with 10 bases between them. In nucleotides, the CDR3 is TGCGCCAGCAGATCCGAAGGGAACACCATATATTTT. Amino acid sequence: CASRSEGNTIYF.

This chain uses TRBV19 with TRBJ2-3; 10 positions match TRBD2. The CDR3 contains 19 residues. CDR1 and CDR2 from the germline V gene are LNHDA and SQIVND (reference sequence). After removal of 2 bases from V and 1 base from J, the junction contained 12 bases not matched to a gene. The CDR3: CASSIRRSLAGAGTDTQYF. The CDR3 DNA is TGTGCCAGTAGTATAAGGCGTTCTCTAGCGGGGGCCGGCACAGATACGCAGTATTTT.

In its sample, this clonotype was seen many times. J is TRBJ1-1 and V is TRBV5-1; D is unclear. V was cut by 0 bases and J by 1 base, with 10 bases left in between. The CDR3 runs 15 residues. Germline CDR1 reads SGHRS; CDR2 reads YFSETQ. CDR3 loop: CASSLVGSRNTEAFF. The CDR3 DNA reads TGCGCCAGCAGCTTGGTAGGGTCGAGGAACACTGAAGCTTTCTTT.

The V gene is TRBV3-1, the J gene TRBJ2-5, with 8 bases aligning to TRBD2. Germline V gene sequence: CDR1 LGHDT, CDR2 YNNKEL (reference sequence). After removal of 0 bases from V and 7 bases from J, the junction contained 7 bases not matched to a gene. The CDR3 contains 15 residues. CDR3 in amino acids: CASSQDLAGSGTQYF. The CDR3 nucleotides read TGTGCCAGCAGCCAAGATTTAGCGGGATCGGGGACCCAGTACTTC.

The sample holds a few counts of this clonotype. The chain carries TRBV12-3 or TRBV12-4 and TRBJ1-2; 9 nucleotides line up with TRBD1. The CDR3 extends over 14 amino acids. Germline trimming cut 6 bases from V and 4 bases from J; bases unmatched to any gene: 6. CDR3 region: CASSLDRGFYGYTF. The CDR3, as DNA: TGTGCCAGCAGCCTCGACAGGGGGTTCTATGGCTACACCTTC.

V and J are TRBV19 and TRBJ1-6, with unresolved D. The germline V gene encodes CDR1 LNHDA and CDR2 SQIVND (reference sequence). This CDR3 region has 14 residues. V was cut by 6 bases and J by 9 bases, with 15 bases left in between. In DNA, the CDR3 is TGTGCCAGTAGCCCCCGCGGGCTGATTTCACCCCTCCACTTT. It codes for CASSPRGLISPLHF.

The V call is TRBV5-1, the J call TRBJ1-2; D is unclear. Trimming left V 2 bases short and J 1 base short, with 9 bases between. Germline V CDR1 and CDR2: SGHRS, YFSETQ. The CDR3 has 14 amino acids. In DNA form, the CDR3 reads TGCGCCAGCAGCTTACTGGGATATAACTATGGCTACACCTTC. Translation gives CASSLLGYNYGYTF. The variable domain in full, with the rest retrieved from reference TRBV5-1 and TRBJ1-2, is KAGVTQTPRYLIKTRGQQVTLSCSPISGHRSVSWYQQTPGQGLQFLFEYFSETQRNKGNFPGRFSGRQFSNSRSEMNVSTLELGDSALYLCASSLLGYNYGYTFGSGTRLTVV.

The chain joins TRBV12-5 to TRBJ2-3, with 7 nucleotides matching TRBD2. CDR3 length: 14 residues. V was clipped by 7 bases and J by 4 bases; unmatched bases: 8. Germline-derived CDR1 and CDR2 are LGHNT and FRNRAP. CDR3: CASATGLTSDTQYF. The CDR3 DNA follows: TGTGCTAGTGCCACGGGACTAACCTCAGATACGCAGTATTTT.